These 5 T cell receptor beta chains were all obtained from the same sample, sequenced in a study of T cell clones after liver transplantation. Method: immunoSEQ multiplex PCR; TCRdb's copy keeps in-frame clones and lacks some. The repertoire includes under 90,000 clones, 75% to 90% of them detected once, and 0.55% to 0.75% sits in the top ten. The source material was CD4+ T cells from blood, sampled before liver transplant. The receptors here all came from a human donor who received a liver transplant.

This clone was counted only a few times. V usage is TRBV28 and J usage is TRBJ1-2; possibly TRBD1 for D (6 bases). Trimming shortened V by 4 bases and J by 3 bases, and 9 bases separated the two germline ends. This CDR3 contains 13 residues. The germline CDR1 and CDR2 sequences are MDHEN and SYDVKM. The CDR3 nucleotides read TGTGCCAGCAGTTGGGGGCGGCACTATGGCTACACCTTC. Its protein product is CASSWGRHYGYTF.

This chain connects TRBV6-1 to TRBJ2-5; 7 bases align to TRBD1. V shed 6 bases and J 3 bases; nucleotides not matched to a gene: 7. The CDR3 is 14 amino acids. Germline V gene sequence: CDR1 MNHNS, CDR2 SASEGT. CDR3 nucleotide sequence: TGTGCCAGCAGCCGACAGGGCCCAGAAGAGACCCAGTACTTC. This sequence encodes CASSRQGPEETQYF.

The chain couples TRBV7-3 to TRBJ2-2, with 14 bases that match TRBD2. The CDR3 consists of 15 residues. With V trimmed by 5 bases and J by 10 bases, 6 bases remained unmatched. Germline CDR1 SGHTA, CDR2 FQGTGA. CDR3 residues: CASSQGLAGAKELFF. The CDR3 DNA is TGTGCCAGCAGCCAGGGACTAGCGGGAGCGAAGGAGCTGTTTTTT.

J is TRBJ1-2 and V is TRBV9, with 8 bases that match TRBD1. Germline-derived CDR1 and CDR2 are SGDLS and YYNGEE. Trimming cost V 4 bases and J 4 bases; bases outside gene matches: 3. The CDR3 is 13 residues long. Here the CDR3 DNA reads TGTGCCAGCAGCCTAACAGGGGGCTATGGCTACACCTTC. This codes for CASSLTGGYGYTF.

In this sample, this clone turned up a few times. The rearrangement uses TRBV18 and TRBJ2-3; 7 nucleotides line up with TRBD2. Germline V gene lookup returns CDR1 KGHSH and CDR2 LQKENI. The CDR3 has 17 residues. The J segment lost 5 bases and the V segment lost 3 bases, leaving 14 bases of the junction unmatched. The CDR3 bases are TGTGCCAGCTCACCTACACCGGGCCCCAGGGAGGGAGATACGCAGTATTTT. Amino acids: CASSPTPGPREGDTQYF.